The clone carrying this T cell receptor (beta chain) was counted at least ten times. What it recognizes is unknown. This specimen belongs to a study of T cells in Graves' hyperthyroidism and ophthalmopathy. Study conclusions and caveats: Most clonotypes expanded in the thyroid (above 0.001) were also present in blood.

Authors of the study amplified TCR beta CDR3 regions from RNA transcripts. Carried out on the TCR CDR3, a first-round RT-PCR used the HTBI primer set. A single record per CDR3 protein comes from TCRdb applying MiXCR to the multiplex PCR reads. The sample contains approximately 610,000 distinct CDR3 sequences, roughly 17% of which appear only once. Exclusions: uncontrolled infection, other autoimmune disease, pregnancy, lactation. The sequence was collected from a woman aged 18-29 years with Graves' hyperthyroidism. The sequenced material came from blood.

The CDR3 DNA reads TGTGCCAGCAGTGAGCGCCTGGGGGGCTACACCTTC. It translates to CASSERLGGYTF. The genes are TRBV2 and TRBJ1-2; D is undetermined. Per the germline V gene, CDR1 is SNHLY and CDR2 is FYNNEI. CDR3 size: 12 residues. Trimming stripped 3 bases from V and 8 bases from J, with 10 bases between.